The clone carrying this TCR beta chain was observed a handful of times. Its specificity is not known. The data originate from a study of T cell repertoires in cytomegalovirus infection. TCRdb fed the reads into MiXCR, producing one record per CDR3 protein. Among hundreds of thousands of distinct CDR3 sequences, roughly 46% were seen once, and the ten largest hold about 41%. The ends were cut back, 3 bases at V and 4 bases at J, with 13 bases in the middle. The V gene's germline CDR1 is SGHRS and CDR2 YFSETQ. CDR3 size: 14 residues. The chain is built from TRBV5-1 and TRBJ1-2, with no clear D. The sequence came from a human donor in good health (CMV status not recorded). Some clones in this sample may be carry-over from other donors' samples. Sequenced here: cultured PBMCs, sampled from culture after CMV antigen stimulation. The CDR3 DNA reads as TGCGCCAGCAGCTCCTCCACAGTCTCCTATGGCTACACCTTC. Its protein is CASSSSTVSYGYTF.